The source of this TCR beta chain is a study of T cell responses to AZD1222 COVID-19 vaccine. V was pared by 0 bases and J by 8 bases, with 5 bases between. The CDR3 is 11 amino acids. Looked up from germline, CDR1 is MNHEY and CDR2 is SVGAGI. Profiled with immunoSEQ multiplex PCR; TCRdb holds only in-frame clones, not every one. The sample holds over 150,000 clones, around 90% seen once. Study-level results: Repertoire sampling was restricted to post-peak T cell response timepoints. Most donors were white British and more were female, and clonal diversity was possibly underestimated. At study baseline, merely five or six AZD1222 recipients were seropositive. Per reports, nearly half of all spike-specific TCRs target regions that are unmutated in variants.

Of note for this clone: Its antigen remains unidentified.

This clonotype was obtained from an adult in good health. The chain links TRBV6-5 to TRBJ2-7; D gene ambiguous. Sequencing was performed on peripheral blood, taken on day 0 of AZD1222 vaccination. The CDR3 DNA reads TGTGCCAGCAGTTACTCCGGCAAGCAGTACTTC. Translation: CASSYSGKQYF.